These 24 T cell receptor beta chains were all obtained from the same sample, sequenced in a study of cytomegalovirus exposure and HLA in healthy donors. The PCR contained 60 Vbeta and 13 Jbeta primers. Clones were read by immunoSEQ multiplex PCR, and TCRdb kept only the in-frame ones, dropping some. The sample lists approximately 75,000 clones, roughly 88% seen once, with approximately 17% in the top ten. Sequencing input: PBMCs. Every receptor here comes from a man between 65 and 85 years old in good health and CMV-seropositive.

The chain recombines TRBV7-2 with TRBJ2-3; D not resolved. The CDR3 length is 15 residues. The germline V gene has CDR1 SGHTA and CDR2 FQGNSA. V was shortened by 5 bases and J by 1 base, with 13 bases between the two germline ends. In DNA form, the CDR3 reads TGTGCCAGCAGCCAAGCGTGGCTCGGCACAGATACGCAGTATTTT. Residues: CASSQAWLGTDTQYF. Full variable domain (remainder filled in from reference TRBV7-2 and TRBJ2-3): GAGVSQSPSNKVTEKGKDVELRCDPISGHTALYWYRQSLGQGLEFLIYFQGNSAPDKSGLPSDRFSAERTGGSVSTLTIQRTQQEDSAVYLCASSQAWLGTDTQYFGPGTRLTVL.

Only one count was recorded for this clone. This rearrangement joins TRBV9 to TRBJ2-5; 11 bases are shared with TRBD2. From germline, CDR1 is SGDLS and CDR2 YYNGEE. This CDR3 contains 17 residues. J lost 7 bases, V lost 0 bases, and 11 bases had no gene match. The CDR3 DNA follows: TGTGCCAGCAGCGTAGGCCCCGGTAGCGGGGGGGCGGTGACCCAGTACTTC. It specifies CASSVGPGSGGAVTQYF. Complete variable domain (other parts from reference TRBV9 and TRBJ2-5): DSGVTQTPKHLITATGQRVTLRCSPRSGDLSVYWYQQSLDQGLQFLIQYYNGEERAKGNILERFSAQQFPDLHSELNLSSLELGDSALYFCASSVGPGSGGAVTQYFGPGTRLLVL.

The chain recombines TRBV7-2 with TRBJ1-1; weak D call: TRBD1 (5 bases). The CDR3 runs 13 residues. Germline V gene lookup returns CDR1 SGHTA and CDR2 FQGNSA. With 5 bases removed from V and 2 bases from J, the gap between germline ends came to 9 bases. CDR3 sequence reads: CASSRDFNTEAFF. As DNA, the CDR3 is TGTGCCAGCAGCCGGGACTTTAACACTGAAGCTTTCTTT.

V and J are TRBV23-1 and TRBJ2-7, with 12 bases fitting TRBD1. TRBV23-1 is treated as an ORF (open reading frame) with a function not yet certain. The length of the CDR3 is 17 residues. V was clipped by 5 bases and J by 3 bases; unmatched bases: 11. This CDR3 reads CASSKEPGQGALYEQYF. The CDR3 coding sequence is TGCGCCAGCAGTAAGGAACCGGGACAGGGGGCCCTCTACGAGCAGTACTTC.

This sequence joins TRBV4-2 and TRBJ2-5, with a possible D match to TRBD2 (5 bases). CDR1 LGHNA and CDR2 YNFKEQ come from the germline V gene. This CDR3 is 16 amino acids long. Trimming removed 2 bases from V and 2 bases from J, with 15 bases in between. This CDR3 reads CASSQNPDLAQETQYF. The DNA of the CDR3 is TGTGCCAGCAGCCAAAATCCGGACTTAGCGCAAGAGACCCAGTACTTC.

This chain joins TRBV6-4 and TRBJ2-5; a possible D gene is TRBD1 (6 bases). The germline V gene encodes CDR1 MRHNA and CDR2 SNTAGT. V was shortened by 3 bases and J by 2 bases, with 7 bases between the two germline ends. The length of the CDR3 is 13 residues. This CDR3 is CASSETGQETQYF. The CDR3 DNA is TGTGCCAGCAGTGAGACAGGACAAGAGACCCAGTACTTC.

This chain connects TRBV7-2 to TRBJ2-3, with 12 bases matching TRBD2. The CDR3 sequence is 16 residues long. CDR1 SGHTA and CDR2 FQGNSA come from the germline V gene. J lost 9 bases, V lost 4 bases, and 11 bases had no gene match. The CDR3 DNA sequence: TGTGCCAGCAGCTCCACGACTAGCGGGGGCTCAGGCACGCAGTATTTT. Translated, it gives CASSSTTSGGSGTQYF.

The rearrangement joins TRBV10-3 to TRBJ2-7, with 11 bases fitting TRBD2. This CDR3 comprises 14 residues. The germline V gene has CDR1 ENHRY and CDR2 SYGVKD. Losses at the gene ends were 4 bases for V and 1 base for J; bases not matched to a gene: 0. The CDR3 DNA follows: TGTGCCATCAGTGGACTAGCGGGATCCTACGAGCAGTACTTC. The encoded protein is CAISGLAGSYEQYF.

The chain carries TRBV10-3 and TRBJ2-7; TRBD2 matches 7 bases. Germline loops: CDR1 ENHRY, CDR2 SYGVKD. With 11 bases clipped from V and 0 bases from J, the junction kept 10 bases outside the gene matches. This CDR3 is built from 14 residues. The CDR3 DNA sequence: TGTGCCTCCGAACCGGGACTAAACTCCTACGAGCAGTACTTC. Translated, it gives CASEPGLNSYEQYF.

J is TRBJ2-7 and V is TRBV7-2, with 9 bases aligning to TRBD2. This CDR3 region has 14 residues. The V and J ends lost 4 bases and 3 bases, in that order; junction bases with no gene match: 4. Germline CDR1 and CDR2: SGHTA and FQGNSA. CDR3: CASSSQAGGYEQYF. The CDR3 DNA follows: TGTGCCAGCAGCTCCCAAGCGGGGGGCTACGAGCAGTACTTC. The full variable domain, in which reference TRBV7-2 and TRBJ2-7 provide the parts outside the CDR3, is GAGVSQSPSNKVTEKGKDVELRCDPISGHTALYWYRQSLGQGLEFLIYFQGNSAPDKSGLPSDRFSAERTGGSVSTLTIQRTQQEDSAVYLCASSSQAGGYEQYFGPGTRLTVT.

The chain uses TRBV6-1 and TRBJ1-5; maybe TRBD1 (5 bases). Germline CDR1 MNHNS, CDR2 SASEGT. The CDR3 consists of 13 residues. Trimming stripped 5 bases from V and 5 bases from J, with 10 bases between. The CDR3 DNA is TGTGCCAGCAGTCCAATAGGGGATCAGCCCCAGCATTTT. Its translation is CASSPIGDQPQHF.

On this clone itself: Other DNA sequences from this sample encode an identical CDR3 as well. The rearrangement uses TRBV5-5 and TRBJ2-7; D possibly corresponds to TRBD1 (5 bases). The V gene's germline CDR1 is SGHKS and CDR2 YYEKEE (reference sequence). The CDR3 loop spans 13 amino acids. Trimming removed 1 base from V and 1 base from J, with 6 bases in between. The CDR3 here is CASSLQGSYEQYF. CDR3 DNA: TGTGCCAGCAGCTTGCAGGGTTCCTACGAGCAGTACTTC.

The chain is built from TRBV4-1 and TRBJ1-1, with D perhaps TRBD1 (5 bases). The CDR3 totals 15 residues. V was clipped by 1 base and J by 0 bases, with 9 bases between them. The V gene's germline CDR1 is MGHRA and CDR2 YSYEKL. CDR3 protein: CASSQADRVNTEAFF. As DNA, the CDR3 is TGCGCCAGCAGCCAAGCTGACAGAGTGAACACTGAAGCTTTCTTT.

The chain couples TRBV6-5 to TRBJ2-7; 8 bases line up with TRBD2. This CDR3 has 14 residues. The V segment lost 5 bases and the J segment 1 base; nucleotides outside the gene matches: 4. Germline V gene sequence: CDR1 MNHEY, CDR2 SVGAGI. The CDR3, as DNA: TGTGCCAGCAGTCCGGGACTAGGGTCCTACGAGCAGTACTTC. Residues: CASSPGLGSYEQYF.

In this sample, this clone turned up a few times. The chain joins TRBV29-1 to TRBJ2-2; tentative D call: TRBD2 (6 bases). Germline V gene data show CDR1 as SQVTM and CDR2 as ANQGSEA. This CDR3 is built from 14 residues. V was pared by 5 bases and J by 5 bases, with 15 bases between. CDR3 amino acids: CSVTRRRDTGELFF. The CDR3 nucleotides are TGCAGCGTTACGAGACGGAGGGATACCGGGGAGCTGTTTTTT.

This clone was counted between two and nine times. This rearrangement joins TRBV30 to TRBJ1-4, with no clear D. Germline V gene lookup returns CDR1 GTSNPN and CDR2 SVGIG (reference sequence). The germline V and J ends were trimmed by 7 bases and 7 bases, with 13 bases remaining between them. This CDR3 has 12 residues. This chain's CDR3 is CAYNRISEKLFF. The DNA for the CDR3 is TGTGCCTATAACAGAATAAGTGAAAAACTGTTTTTT.

This rearrangement joins TRBV6-5 to TRBJ1-4; 10 positions match TRBD1. Trimming cost V 6 bases and J 4 bases; bases outside gene matches: 5. Germline loops: CDR1 MNHEY, CDR2 SVGAGI. The CDR3 sequence is 15 residues long. In nucleotides, the CDR3 is TGTGCCAGCAGCAGACAGGGGGCTGGTAATGAAAAACTGTTTTTT. This translates into CASSRQGAGNEKLFF.

The gene calls are TRBV11-2 and TRBJ2-7; TRBD1 matches at 8 bases. CDR1 SGHAT and CDR2 FQNNGV come from the germline V gene. The CDR3 totals 15 residues. Losses at the gene ends were 1 base for V and 4 bases for J; bases not matched to a gene: 6. This chain's CDR3 is CASSLADRGTYEQYF. Written as DNA, the CDR3 is TGTGCCAGCAGCTTAGCCGACAGGGGTACGTACGAGCAGTACTTC.

The chain has TRBV18 and TRBJ2-5; 7 bases fit TRBD1. Near its end, the DNA agrees better with TRBJ2-7, so the J call may be wrong. Germline loops: CDR1 KGHSH, CDR2 LQKENI. The CDR3 sequence is 13 residues long. The CDR3 nucleotides read TGTGCCAGCTCACCAGGGGACAGCTACGAGCAGTACTTC. This sequence encodes CASSPGDSYEQYF.

The chain uses TRBV19 and TRBJ2-2; no reliable D call. The CDR3 length is 14 residues. V was cut by 3 bases and J by 6 bases, with 11 bases left in between. CDR1 and CDR2 (germline): LNHDA, SQIVND (reference sequence). For the CDR3, the DNA is TGTGCCAGTAGTATTTTGGCAGTCCCCGGGGAGCTGTTTTTT. This sequence encodes CASSILAVPGELFF. Full variable domain (rest looked up from reference TRBV19 and TRBJ2-2): DGGITQSPKYLFRKEGQNVTLSCEQNLNHDAMYWYRQDPGQGLRLIYYSQIVNDFQKGDIAEGYSVSREKKESFPLTVTSAQKNPTAFYLCASSILAVPGELFFGEGSRLTVL.

CDR3 region: CASSSPGQGLGELFF. The CDR3 DNA reads as TGTGCCAGCAGCTCCCCCGGACAGGGCCTCGGGGAACTGTTTTTT. The chain recombines TRBV11-1 with TRBJ1-4; 8 nucleotides agree with TRBD1. The germline CDR1 and CDR2 sequences are SGHAT and FQDESV (reference sequence). CDR3 size: 15 residues. Trimming took 4 bases from V and 12 from J; bases not matched to a gene: 13.

This clone was seen only a few times. This chain joins TRBV5-4 and TRBJ2-1, with D hard to call. Per the germline V gene, CDR1 is SGHNT and CDR2 is YYREEE (reference sequence). CDR3 length: 11 amino acids. V lost 3 bases and J 4 bases, leaving 2 bases between the germline ends. The CDR3 protein is CASSSYNEQFF. DNA for the CDR3: TGTGCCAGCAGCTCTTACAATGAGCAGTTCTTC.

This clone was counted only a few times. The chain couples TRBV10-3 to TRBJ1-6; 8 bases are a match to TRBD1. V was clipped by 0 bases and J by 9 bases; unmatched bases: 13. The germline gives CDR1 ENHRY, CDR2 SYGVKD. The CDR3 loop spans 18 amino acids. CDR3 sequence: CAISESGQVGSGASPLHF. The CDR3 region has the DNA TGTGCCATCAGTGAGTCGGGACAGGTGGGCTCGGGGGCTTCACCCCTCCACTTT.

The rearrangement joins TRBV7-2 to TRBJ2-5; TRBD1 matches at 7 bases. Germline loops: CDR1 SGHTA, CDR2 FQGNSA. After removal of 1 base from V and 5 bases from J, the junction contained 4 bases not matched to a gene. This CDR3 comprises 14 residues. The CDR3 sequence is CASSLDQGGETQYF. In nucleotides, the CDR3 is TGTGCCAGCAGCTTAGATCAAGGGGGCGAGACCCAGTACTTC.